This entry is about one T cell receptor beta chain. The antigen is unknown. This specimen belongs to a study of blood T cells in healthy people across ages. For the second PCR, which ran for 7 to 11 cycles, a sample-barcoded 5' primer and a J-beta primer mix were used. TCRdb independently ran MiXCR on the 5' RACE reads; one entry per CDR3 protein. The sample consists of approximately 800,000 distinct CDR3 sequences, roughly 24% of them appearing once. Regarding the study as a whole: Per million T cells, TCR beta diversity dropped about linearly as age rose.

These data were also filed under a second study, of T cells of mothers and their children. That report notes: RNA that had been extracted went wholly into cDNA synthesis, at around 1.6 ug per 15 ul. Slightly higher overlap, not significant, was seen in related mother-child pairs than in unrelated pairs. Across the analysis, no persistent microchimeric T cell clones were detected.

This TCR was recovered from a boy younger than 18 in good health. Sequenced sample: blood.

CDR3: CASSFGGEVYGYTF. The CDR3 coding sequence is TGTGCCAGCAGTTTCGGGGGAGAGGTCTATGGCTACACCTTC. The chain carries TRBV28 and TRBJ1-2; D might be TRBD1 (5 bases). The CDR3 length is 14 residues. CDR1 and CDR2 from the germline V gene are MDHEN and SYDVKM. Trimming shortened V by 3 bases and J by 4 bases, and 12 bases separated the two germline ends.